This paragraph covers one T cell receptor beta chain sequence. Its antigen is unidentified. With V trimmed by 4 bases and J by 6 bases, 7 bases remained unmatched. The germline V gene has CDR1 KGHSH and CDR2 LQKENI. The CDR3 has 14 residues. The data were taken from a study of T cell responses to AZD1222 COVID-19 vaccine. Study-level findings and limits: Researchers report vaccine-associated CD4 TCRs spanning spike, with dominance at 160-218 and 743-854. The study found Spike-specific TCR breadth and depth rose after two AZD1222 doses.

Sequenced by immunoSEQ multiplex PCR; TCRdb stores in-frame clones only, minus some. The table lists 200,000 or so clones, about 93% of them singletons. The chain recombines TRBV18 with TRBJ2-7; 9 bases fit TRBD1. This TCR was recovered from an adult who received the AZD1222 COVID-19 vaccine. The input for sequencing was peripheral blood, taken 28 days after the second AZD1222 dose. The CDR3 DNA reads as TGTGCCAGCTCACTGGGACAGGGACGTGGCGAGCAGTACTTC. Translation: CASSLGQGRGEQYF.